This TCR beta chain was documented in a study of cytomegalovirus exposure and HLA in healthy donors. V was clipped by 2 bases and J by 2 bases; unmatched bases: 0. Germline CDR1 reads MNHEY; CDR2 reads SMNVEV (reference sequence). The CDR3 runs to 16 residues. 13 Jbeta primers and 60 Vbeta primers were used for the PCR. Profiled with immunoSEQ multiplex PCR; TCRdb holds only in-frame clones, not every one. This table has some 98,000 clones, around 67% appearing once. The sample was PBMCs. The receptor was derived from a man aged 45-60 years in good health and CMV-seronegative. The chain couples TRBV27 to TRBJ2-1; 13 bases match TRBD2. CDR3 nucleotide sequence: TGTGCCAGCAGTTTAACTAGCGGGGGGGCCTACAATGAGCAGTTCTTC. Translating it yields CASSLTSGGAYNEQFF.